The sequence of this T cell receptor (beta chain) was determined in a study of shared clonotypes between healthy human individuals. Study-wide background: Those who served as donors were two women and a few men between the ages of 18 and 49.

Each cell subset's genomic DNA was divided evenly among several immunoSEQ plates. Measured with immunoSEQ multiplex PCR; TCRdb has only the in-frame clones, and not every one. This sample has approximately 350,000 clones, with around 72% found just once. Trimming cost V 5 bases and J 2 bases, with 12 bases left between them. Germline lookup yields CDR1 MDHEN and CDR2 SYDVKM. The CDR3 is 15 amino acids. Donors comprised healthy HIV-negative adults lacking recent acute infections or vaccinations. The rearrangement joins TRBV28 to TRBJ1-4, with D tentatively TRBD1 (6 bases). The material sequenced was memory CD4+ T cells sorted from blood. Subset given: CD45RA-negative fraction. The sequence was collected from a man in his thirties or forties in good health. The CDR3 nucleotides are TGTGCCAGCAGTGTCCAGACAGGCACTAATGAAAAACTGTTTTTT. It yields the protein CASSVQTGTNEKLFF.